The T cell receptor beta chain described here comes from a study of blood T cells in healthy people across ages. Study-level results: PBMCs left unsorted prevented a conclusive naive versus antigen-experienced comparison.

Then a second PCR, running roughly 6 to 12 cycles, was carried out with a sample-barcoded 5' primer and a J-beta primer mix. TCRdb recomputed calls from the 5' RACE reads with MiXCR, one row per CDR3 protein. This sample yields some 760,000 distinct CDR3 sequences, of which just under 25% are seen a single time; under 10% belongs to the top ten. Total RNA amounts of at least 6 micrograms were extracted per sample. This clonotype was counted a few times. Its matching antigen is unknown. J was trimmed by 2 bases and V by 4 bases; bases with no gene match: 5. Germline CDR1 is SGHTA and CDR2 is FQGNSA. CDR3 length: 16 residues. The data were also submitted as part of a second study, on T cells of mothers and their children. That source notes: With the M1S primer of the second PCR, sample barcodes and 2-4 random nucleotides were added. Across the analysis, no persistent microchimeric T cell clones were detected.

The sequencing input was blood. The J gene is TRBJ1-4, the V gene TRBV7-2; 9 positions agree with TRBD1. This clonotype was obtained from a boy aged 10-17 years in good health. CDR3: CASSSPTGGTNEKLFF. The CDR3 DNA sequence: TGTGCCAGCAGCTCACCTACAGGGGGCACTAATGAAAAACTGTTTTTT.